Presented here are 32 T cell receptor beta chains from one specimen sequenced in a study of blood T cell repertoires in COVID-19. Produced via immunoSEQ multiplex PCR; TCRdb's table is partial and in-frame only. The sample carries 200,000 to 250,000 clones, approximately 80% recorded once. The sequenced sample consisted of peripheral blood. The receptors here all came from a human donor in a cohort sampled during active COVID-19.

The count of this clone is one. The chain couples TRBV7-8 to TRBJ1-4; unclear D gene. The CDR3 is 14 amino acids. CDR1 is SGHVS, CDR2 FQNEAQ, per germline. Trimming left V 6 bases short and J 0 bases short, with 8 bases between. CDR3 residues: CASRITSTNEKLFF. The CDR3 DNA reads TGTGCCAGCAGGATAACTTCAACTAATGAAAAACTGTTTTTT.

J is TRBJ1-1 and V is TRBV30; D not resolved. Germline assignment: CDR1 GTSNPN and CDR2 SVGIG (reference sequence). The CDR3 sequence is 13 residues long. V was shortened by 2 bases and J by 0 bases, with 7 bases between the two germline ends. The CDR3 nucleotides read TGTGCCTGGAGTCAAAGCATGAACACTGAAGCTTTCTTT. Its translation: CAWSQSMNTEAFF.

The gene calls are TRBV6-6 and TRBJ2-2, with D uncertain. Trimming took 6 bases from V and 4 from J, leaving 15 bases between them. Germline lookup yields CDR1 MNHNY and CDR2 SVGAGI (reference sequence). The CDR3 has 15 residues. The CDR3 protein is CASRGLGRSTGELFF. Here the CDR3 DNA reads TGTGCCAGCAGGGGCTTAGGCCGTTCCACCGGGGAGCTGTTTTTT.

DNA for the CDR3: TGTGCCAGCAGCCAAGACGGTGCGGGAAGCTCCTACAATGAGCAGTTCTTC. Protein product: CASSQDGAGSSYNEQFF. V and J are TRBV3-1 (or the pseudogene TRBV3-2) and TRBJ2-1, with TRBD2 as a possible D gene (6 bases). This CDR3 has 17 amino acids. V lost 0 bases and J 0 bases, leaving 12 bases between the germline ends. Germline V gene data show CDR1 as LGHDT and CDR2 as YNNKEL (reference sequence).

The chain is built from TRBV4-2 and TRBJ2-3, with 9 bases aligning to TRBD2. CDR3 size: 16 residues. Germline V CDR1 and CDR2: LGHNA, YNFKEQ. V lost 4 bases, J lost 2 bases, and 7 bases stayed unmatched. The DNA of the CDR3 is TGTGCCAGCAGCCCCCTAGCGGGACGATTCACAGATACGCAGTATTTT. It yields the protein CASSPLAGRFTDTQYF.

The V gene is TRBV6-5, the J gene TRBJ2-1, with 7 nucleotides matching TRBD1. V dropped 2 bases and J dropped 4; count of bases not matched to a gene: 2. CDR3 length equals 14 residues. Germline lookup yields CDR1 MNHEY and CDR2 SVGAGI. The CDR3 DNA follows: TGTGCCAGCAGTTACCAGACAGGGTACAATGAGCAGTTCTTC. It translates to CASSYQTGYNEQFF.

There are a few counts of this clone. Being one base from a much bigger clone, this may be a read error. Additional DNA sequences in this sample encode the identical CDR3. The chain carries TRBV7-9 and TRBJ2-2; no clear D. Germline V gives CDR1 SEHNR, CDR2 FQNEAQ (reference sequence). The CDR3 is 12 amino acids. With 4 bases removed from V and 2 bases from J, the gap between germline ends came to 2 bases. The CDR3 here is CASSSNTGELFF. For the CDR3, the DNA is TGTGCCAGCAGCTCAAACACCGGGGAGCTGTTTTTT.

This chain connects TRBV5-1 to TRBJ2-5, with no clear D. Per germline, CDR1 SGHRS and CDR2 YFSETQ. The CDR3 extends over 15 amino acids. V was shortened by 4 bases and J by 2 bases, with 15 bases between the two germline ends. DNA of the CDR3: TGCGCCAGCAGCCCCACTCGTCCGACACAAGAGACCCAGTACTTC. This translates into CASSPTRPTQETQYF.

The sample holds one count of this clone. The J gene is TRBJ1-2, the V gene TRBV6-5; D perhaps matches TRBD1 (6 bases). CDR1 is MNHEY, CDR2 SVGAGI, per germline. The ends were cut back, 2 bases at V and 8 bases at J, with 18 bases in the middle. CDR3 length: 15 amino acids. The CDR3 nucleotides read TGTGCCAGCAGTTACACCCCGACAGGAGTGGAAGGCTACACCTTC. It codes for CASSYTPTGVEGYTF.

The chain carries TRBV5-5 and TRBJ2-1, with D uncertain. V was pared by 3 bases and J by 6 bases, with 7 bases between. The CDR3 contains 12 residues. Per the germline V gene, CDR1 is SGHKS and CDR2 is YYEKEE (reference sequence). DNA of the CDR3: TGTGCCAGCAGCTCCCCCCGCAATGAGCAGTTCTTC. Its translation is CASSSPRNEQFF.

The chain's CDR3 is CASSQATPETQYF. In DNA form, the CDR3 reads TGTGCCAGCAGCCAAGCTACTCCGGAGACCCAGTACTTC. V is TRBV3-1 (or the pseudogene TRBV3-2) and J is TRBJ2-5, with D hard to call. V dropped 1 base and J dropped 5 bases, with 8 bases sitting between them. CDR3 length equals 13 residues. CDR1 is LGHDT, CDR2 YNNKEL, per germline (reference sequence).

V and J are TRBV10-3 and TRBJ2-4, with a tentative D call TRBD1 (5 bases). Germline loops: CDR1 ENHRY, CDR2 SYGVKD. The CDR3 has 13 amino acids. Trimming removed 2 bases at V and 5 bases at J, with 7 bases between. CDR3 DNA: TGTGCCATCAGTGAGGGCAGGGAAAACATTCAGTACTTC. Translating it yields CAISEGRENIQYF.

The chain links TRBV19 to TRBJ2-3, with 8 nucleotides matching TRBD2. Germline assignment: CDR1 LNHDA and CDR2 SQIVND (reference sequence). This CDR3 comprises 15 residues. V shed 2 bases, J shed 4 bases, and the junction held 5 bases outside the gene matches. DNA for the CDR3: TGTGCCAGTAGTATACAGAGCGGGAGCCCAGATACGCAGTATTTT. It is translated as CASSIQSGSPDTQYF.

The genes are TRBV12-3 or TRBV12-4 and TRBJ2-5, with a tentative D call TRBD2 (6 bases). The CDR3 covers 13 residues. Deletions cut 10 bases from V and 1 base from J, with 13 bases between. The CDR3 sequence is CATSGSTQETQYF. The CDR3 DNA is TGTGCCACCTCCGGGAGTACCCAAGAGACCCAGTACTTC.

The genes are TRBV5-1 and TRBJ1-1, with D unclear. Per germline, CDR1 SGHRS and CDR2 YFSETQ. V lost 3 bases to trimming and J lost 1 base, with 13 bases between them. The CDR3 totals 15 residues. The CDR3 sequence is CASSSVGGWNTEAFF. The CDR3 DNA sequence: TGCGCCAGCAGCTCGGTGGGAGGGTGGAACACTGAAGCTTTCTTT.

The chain employs TRBV18 and TRBJ2-1, with 10 positions matching TRBD1. J was trimmed by 9 bases and V by 0 bases; bases with no gene match: 11. The CDR3 runs 17 residues. Germline V gene data show CDR1 as KGHSH and CDR2 as LQKENI. DNA for the CDR3: TGTGCCAGCTCACCACCACTCGGGACAGGGGATCGATCTGAGCAGTTCTTC. Translation: CASSPPLGTGDRSEQFF.

V usage is TRBV30 and J usage is TRBJ1-4; D gene ambiguous. V was pared by 1 base and J by 0 bases, with 6 bases between. CDR3 size: 14 residues. CDR1 and CDR2 (germline): GTSNPN, SVGIG (reference sequence). CDR3 sequence reads: CAWSELATNEKLFF. CDR3 in DNA: TGTGCCTGGAGTGAACTCGCAACTAATGAAAAACTGTTTTTT.

V usage is TRBV2 and J usage is TRBJ2-7; 9 bases are a match to TRBD1. Germline CDR1 reads SNHLY; CDR2 reads FYNNEI. The CDR3 runs to 15 residues. J was trimmed by 2 bases and V by 8 bases; bases with no gene match: 10. DNA of the CDR3: TGTGCCAGCTCCGGGACAGGGTCGGAAACCTACGAGCAGTACTTC. It codes for CASSGTGSETYEQYF.

This clone was seen just once. The chain uses TRBV6-5 and TRBJ1-1; 8 positions match TRBD1. CDR1 is MNHEY and CDR2 is SVGAGI in the germline V gene. The CDR3 spans 13 residues. Unmatched junction bases numbered 3, after V lost 8 bases and J lost 1 base. CDR3 nucleotides: TGTGCCAGCGCAGACAGGGGGAACACTGAAGCTTTCTTT. This sequence encodes CASADRGNTEAFF.

The V gene is TRBV7-2, the J gene TRBJ2-2, with 10 bases identical to TRBD1. The germline V gene encodes CDR1 SGHTA and CDR2 FQGNSA. V shed 5 bases and J 6 bases; nucleotides not matched to a gene: 3. This CDR3 region has 14 residues. This CDR3 is CASSLDRGPGELFF. In DNA, the CDR3 is TGTGCCAGCAGCCTCGACAGGGGGCCCGGGGAGCTGTTTTTT.

V and J are TRBV20-1 and TRBJ2-5; tentative D call: TRBD2 (6 bases). Germline lookup yields CDR1 DFQATT and CDR2 SNEGSKA (reference sequence). This CDR3 spans 18 amino acids. The germline V and J ends were trimmed by 3 bases and 1 base, with 24 bases remaining between them. The chain's CDR3 is CSASFGTGELRSQETQYF. The DNA of the CDR3 is TGCAGTGCTAGTTTCGGGACGGGAGAGTTAAGGTCCCAAGAGACCCAGTACTTC.

The chain is built from TRBV28 and TRBJ1-6; D not resolved. Trimming removed 7 bases at V and 3 bases at J, with 10 bases between. The germline CDR1 and CDR2 sequences are MDHEN and SYDVKM. The CDR3 length is 14 residues. The CDR3 DNA follows: TGTGCCAGCAAAAACACAATCTATAATTCACCCCTCCACTTT. It is translated as CASKNTIYNSPLHF.

J is TRBJ2-2 and V is TRBV5-5; 14 nucleotides align to TRBD2. This CDR3 has 17 residues. CDR1 is SGHKS, CDR2 YYEKEE, per germline (reference sequence). The V and J ends lost 4 bases and 1 base, in that order; junction bases with no gene match: 3. Here the CDR3 reads CASSMTSGRGNTGELFF. The DNA for the CDR3 is TGTGCCAGCAGCATGACTAGCGGGAGGGGGAACACCGGGGAGCTGTTTTTT.

This clone came up a few times. This sequence joins TRBV4-2 and TRBJ1-2; the match to TRBD1 covers 8 bases. Per the germline V gene, CDR1 is LGHNA and CDR2 is YNFKEQ. The V segment lost 2 bases and the J segment 3 bases; nucleotides outside the gene matches: 5. The CDR3 contains 15 residues. The CDR3 spells CASSQTQGADYGYTF. The DNA of the CDR3 is TGTGCCAGCAGCCAAACCCAGGGGGCGGACTATGGCTACACCTTC.

J is TRBJ1-2 and V is TRBV19; 10 bases line up with TRBD1. CDR1 is LNHDA and CDR2 is SQIVND in the germline V gene (reference sequence). The CDR3 sequence is 15 residues long. J lost 7 bases, V lost 5 bases, and 10 bases had no gene match. CDR3 sequence: CASSVTGTGVFGYTF. The DNA for the CDR3 is TGTGCCAGTAGTGTAACCGGGACAGGGGTTTTTGGCTACACCTTC.

The chain recombines TRBV6-5 with TRBJ1-4; 10 nucleotides line up with TRBD1. Germline lookup yields CDR1 MNHEY and CDR2 SVGAGI. The J segment lost 5 bases and the V segment lost 4 bases, leaving 1 base of the junction unmatched. This CDR3 is 14 amino acids long. Here the CDR3 DNA reads TGTGCCAGCAGTTCGGGACAGGGGAATGAAAAACTGTTTTTT. Protein product: CASSSGQGNEKLFF.

The gene calls are TRBV9 and TRBJ1-1; maybe TRBD1 (5 bases). V lost 4 bases and J 3 bases, leaving 13 bases between the germline ends. Germline V gene lookup returns CDR1 SGDLS and CDR2 YYNGEE. This CDR3 has 14 residues. The CDR3: CASSLGGTHTEAFF. The CDR3 DNA sequence: TGTGCCAGCAGCCTGGGGGGGACGCACACTGAAGCTTTCTTT.

V gene TRBV18 combines with J gene TRBJ2-1; TRBD2 aligns across 10 bases. The CDR3 spans 14 residues. Germline assignment: CDR1 KGHSH and CDR2 LQKENI. Trimming cost V 1 base and J 8 bases; bases outside gene matches: 2. CDR3 nucleotide sequence: TGTGCCAGCTCACCACTAGCGGGAGGAGATGAGCAGTTCTTC. It specifies CASSPLAGGDEQFF.

The J gene is TRBJ1-2, the V gene TRBV23-1, with no clear D. TRBV23-1 is designated an ORF whose function remains uncertain. This CDR3 contains 16 residues. V was trimmed by 2 bases and J by 7 bases, leaving 20 bases between them. The CDR3 loop is CASSQLSHTPYLGYTF. The CDR3, as DNA: TGCGCCAGCAGTCAACTTTCTCACACGCCATATCTTGGCTACACCTTC.

The V gene is TRBV5-1, the J gene TRBJ2-1; 12 bases are shared with TRBD1. CDR3 size: 15 residues. CDR1 and CDR2 from the germline V gene are SGHRS and YFSETQ. J gave up 8 bases and V 0 bases, and 3 bases lay outside the gene matches. CDR3 loop: CASSLAGDRGHEQFF. The CDR3, as DNA: TGCGCCAGCAGCTTGGCCGGGGACAGGGGGCATGAGCAGTTCTTC.

The chain uses TRBV6-4 and TRBJ1-2; 7 nucleotides agree with TRBD1. V shed 4 bases, J shed 4 bases, and the junction held 3 bases outside the gene matches. Looked up from germline, CDR1 is MRHNA and CDR2 is SNTAGT. The CDR3 runs 13 residues. The CDR3 is CASSAGQTYGYTF. CDR3 in DNA: TGTGCCAGCAGTGCGGGACAGACCTATGGCTACACCTTC.

This sequence joins TRBV25-1 and TRBJ2-5; TRBD1 agrees at 7 bases. CDR3 length: 15 residues. V shed 8 bases, J shed 2 bases, and the junction held 11 bases outside the gene matches. Germline CDR1 reads MGHDK; CDR2 reads SYGVNS. The CDR3 DNA sequence: TGTGCCAGCCAGGATCGGGACAGTATTCAAGAGACCCAGTACTTC. It specifies CASQDRDSIQETQYF.